The clone carrying this T cell receptor beta chain came up a few times. These data are taken from a study of T-cell reconstitution after alpha-beta-depleted transplantation in children. Unique molecular identifiers were used in preparing the TCRbeta library. TCRdb called the PCR reads again in MiXCR, with one record for every CDR3 protein. Counted here are approximately 240,000 distinct CDR3 sequences, about a tenth occurring once; the ten biggest clones make up about 6%. The CDR3 is 13 amino acids. V was clipped by 3 bases and J by 5 bases, with 8 bases between them. Germline-derived CDR1 and CDR2 are LNHDA and SQIVND (reference sequence).

Sample: PBMCs from the stem cell graft donor, taken from the stem cell graft. The TCR was taken from a human donor who donated a stem cell graft to a child with acute lymphoblastic leukemia. The gene calls are TRBV19 and TRBJ1-5; tentative D call: TRBD1 (5 bases). CDR3 residues: CASSIQGDQPQHF. The CDR3 DNA reads as TGTGCCAGTAGTATTCAGGGAGATCAGCCCCAGCATTTT.